A single sample is the source of the 15 T cell receptor beta chains below, sequenced in a study of blood T cells in healthy people across ages. Through a sample-barcoded 5' primer and a J-beta primer mix, a second PCR was run for 7 to 11 cycles. One entry per CDR3 protein results from TCRdb running MiXCR on the 5' RACE reads. This sample has 500,000 to 650,000 distinct CDR3 sequences, with about 25% found just once. A further study also used this sample, focusing on T cells of mothers and their children.

The material sequenced was blood. These receptors were taken from a boy aged 2 to 10 in good health.

In its sample, this clonotype was seen a few times. The genes are TRBV7-8 and TRBJ2-3; D remains unclear. The CDR3 length is 14 residues. V lost 1 base to trimming and J lost 1 base, with 6 bases between them. Per the germline V gene, CDR1 is SGHVS and CDR2 is FQNEAQ. The DNA of the CDR3 is TGTGCCAGCAGCTTAGATGAGGGCACAGATACGCAGTATTTT. It specifies CASSLDEGTDTQYF.

This clonotype has more than one count but fewer than ten. This chain connects TRBV19 to TRBJ2-1; D perhaps matches TRBD2 (8 bases). V was cut by 0 bases and J by 8 bases, with 17 bases left in between. The CDR3 has 16 amino acids. Germline-derived CDR1 and CDR2 are LNHDA and SQIVND (reference sequence). The CDR3 DNA reads as TGTGCCAGTAGTATAGATCCTGGGACTAGGGGGCATGAGCAGTTCTTC. Protein sequence: CASSIDPGTRGHEQFF.

The chain carries TRBV7-9 and TRBJ2-5; tentatively, D is TRBD1 or TRBD2 (6 bases each). Germline CDR1 and CDR2: SEHNR and FQNEAQ (reference sequence). V lost 5 bases to trimming and J lost 4 bases, with 20 bases between them. The CDR3 length is 16 residues. In DNA, the CDR3 is TGTGCCAGCAGCGAAGGGGGGACCCCAATCCCAGAGACCCAGTACTTC. Protein sequence: CASSEGGTPIPETQYF.

The sample holds many counts of this clonotype. The chain uses TRBV2 and TRBJ2-5, with TRBD1 as a possible D gene (6 bases). Germline V lookup: CDR1 SNHLY, CDR2 FYNNEI. Trimming stripped 4 bases from V and 4 bases from J, with 10 bases between. The CDR3 length is 13 residues. CDR3 region: CASSGARGETQYF. The CDR3 coding sequence is TGTGCCAGCAGTGGGGCCAGGGGAGAGACCCAGTACTTC. The complete variable domain, with remaining parts taken from reference TRBV2 and TRBJ2-5, reads EPEVTQTPSHQVTQMGQEVILRCVPISNHLYFYWYRQILGQKVEFLVSFYNNEISEKSEIFDDQFSVERPDGSNFTLKIRSTKLEDSAMYFCASSGARGETQYFGPGTRLLVL.

The chain couples TRBV6-5 to TRBJ1-1, with D possibly being TRBD1 (5 bases). There are 14 residues in the CDR3. Per germline, CDR1 MNHEY and CDR2 SVGAGI. The V and J ends lost 7 bases and 1 base respectively, with 13 bases between them. DNA for the CDR3: TGTGCCAGCATGGGCAGGGTACCGAACACTGAAGCTTTCTTT. It yields the protein CASMGRVPNTEAFF.

Regarding this clonotype: The junction departs from germline at one end; a sequencing error may be responsible. This chain uses TRBV5-1 with TRBJ2-5; D is uncertain. Per the germline V gene, CDR1 is SGHRS and CDR2 is YFSETQ. The CDR3 covers 14 residues. For the CDR3, the DNA is TGCGCCAGCGGCTTCCGGACGGTCCAAGAGACCCAGTACTTC. Translation: CASGFRTVQETQYF.

This clonotype came up a few times. V is TRBV4-3 and J is TRBJ2-1; maybe TRBD2 (5 bases). The end of the DNA is better explained by TRBJ2-5, so the J call may be wrong. The CDR3 runs to 15 residues. Germline V gives CDR1 LGHNA, CDR2 YSLEER. In DNA form, the CDR3 reads TGCGCCAGCAGCCAGGACCCCCGGCGAGGGGAGACCCAGTACTTC. It encodes CASSQDPRRGETQYF.

This clonotype came up a few times. This chain joins TRBV20-1 and TRBJ1-1, with D perhaps matching TRBD1 (5 bases). CDR3 length equals 13 residues. Germline V gene lookup returns CDR1 DFQATT and CDR2 SNEGSKA (reference sequence). Trimming took 7 bases from V and 11 from J, leaving 23 bases between them. CDR3 sequence (DNA): TGCAGTGTCAGGGACGGACAAAACCGGAACGCTTTCTTT. Amino acids: CSVRDGQNRNAFF.

In its sample, this clonotype was seen a few times. This chain connects TRBV3-1 to TRBJ2-5, with 10 nucleotides matching TRBD2. The end of the DNA fits TRBJ2-7 better, so the J call may be wrong. The CDR3 is 17 amino acids. Germline CDR1 LGHDT, CDR2 YNNKEL (reference sequence). The CDR3 coding sequence is TGTGCCAGCAGCCGCAAGCGATTTTTAGCGGGGGGCTACGAGCAGTACTTC. As protein: CASSRKRFLAGGYEQYF.

The chain is built from TRBV27 and TRBJ1-6; D unresolved. V lost 6 bases, J lost 4 bases, and 19 bases lay in between. The CDR3 loop spans 17 amino acids. Germline CDR1 MNHEY, CDR2 SMNVEV (reference sequence). The CDR3 nucleotides read TGTGCCAGCAGCAGCCCGGGCTTTGATAATTATAATTCACCCCTCCACTTT. Translated: CASSSPGFDNYNSPLHF.

V is TRBV9 and J is TRBJ2-3, with TRBD2 matching over 7 bases. The junction had 12 bases not matched to a gene; V was cut back by 3 bases and J by 2 bases. This CDR3 has 17 amino acids. The germline gives CDR1 SGDLS, CDR2 YYNGEE. The CDR3 sequence is CASSGPGGAGFTDTQYF. The CDR3 DNA follows: TGTGCCAGCAGCGGCCCTGGGGGAGCGGGGTTCACAGATACGCAGTATTTT.

V usage is TRBV20-1 and J usage is TRBJ2-5, with TRBD1 matching 7 bases. The J call may be faulty, since TRBJ2-7 better matches the DNA end. Germline CDR1 reads DFQATT; CDR2 reads SNEGSKA (reference sequence). This CDR3 contains 11 residues. For the CDR3, the DNA is TGCAGTGCTGGACAGGTTTACGAGCAGTACTTC. It translates to CSAGQVYEQYF.

This chain joins TRBV7-9 and TRBJ2-3; perhaps TRBD1 as D (5 bases). Deletions cut 3 bases from V and 2 bases from J, with 12 bases between. This CDR3 comprises 15 residues. Germline V CDR1 and CDR2: SEHNR, FQNEAQ (reference sequence). The CDR3 bases are TGTGCCAGCAGCTTCGCCCCAGGGAACACAGATACGCAGTATTTT. This translates into CASSFAPGNTDTQYF.

The chain links TRBV12-3 or TRBV12-4 to TRBJ1-2; 8 positions agree with TRBD1. Trimming cost V 3 bases and J 6 bases; bases outside gene matches: 15. This CDR3 has 17 amino acids. The CDR3: CASSLGAGGLLGNGYTF. The CDR3 DNA reads as TGTGCCAGCAGTTTGGGGGCAGGGGGCCTTCTCGGGAATGGCTACACCTTC.

This clonotype was found a few times. J is TRBJ2-3 and V is TRBV11-2; 10 bases map to TRBD2. The CDR3 covers 16 residues. V dropped 2 bases and J dropped 5; count of bases not matched to a gene: 7. Germline CDR1 reads SGHAT; CDR2 reads FQNNGV. CDR3 DNA: TGTGCCAGCAGCTTACAAGCGGGAGGGCGGGGAGATACGCAGTATTTT. Amino acids: CASSLQAGGRGDTQYF.